A single sample is the source of the 13 T cell receptor beta chains below, sequenced in a study of EBV T-cell therapy then PD-1 blockade in nasopharyngeal carcinoma. The method was immunoSEQ multiplex PCR; TCRdb's version includes in-frame clones alone and lacks a portion of them. The repertoire holds roughly 22,000 clones, with over 75% as singletons. Antigens for these TCRs are unknown. The treatment is: AdE1-LMPpoly-expanded autologous EBV-specific T-cell therapy followed by anti-PD-1 nivolumab. The sequenced sample was CD8+ T cells from blood, obtained at day -245 from a patient whose treatment included autologous EBV-specific T cells and nivolumab. These receptors all stem from a man in his forties with nasopharyngeal carcinoma.

This rearrangement joins TRBV6-4 to TRBJ2-1, with D tentatively TRBD2 (7 bases). Per the germline V gene, CDR1 is MRHNA and CDR2 is SNTAGT. Trimming pared 6 bases from V and 7 bases from J, leaving 19 bases between. This CDR3 is built from 15 residues. The CDR3 protein is CASSVGGVESNEQFF. For the CDR3, the DNA is TGTGCCAGCAGCGTAGGGGGGGTTGAAAGTAATGAGCAGTTCTTC.

The CDR3 DNA sequence: TGTGCCAGCAGCCGCTACCGGACTCGCAGAGGAGAGACCCAGTACTTC. Its protein product is CASSRYRTRRGETQYF. The chain uses TRBV28 and TRBJ2-5; maybe TRBD2 (5 bases). The germline gives CDR1 MDHEN, CDR2 SYDVKM. V lost 6 bases, J lost 4 bases, and 21 bases lay in between. The CDR3 loop spans 16 amino acids.

This clone was found a few times. The chain recombines TRBV28 with TRBJ1-5; no reliable D call. The V end lost 2 bases, the J end lost 4 bases, and 12 bases lay between the germline ends. The CDR3 has 15 amino acids. CDR1 is MDHEN and CDR2 is SYDVKM in the germline V gene. The CDR3 here is CASSLDGGQNQPQHF. CDR3 bases: TGTGCCAGCAGTTTAGATGGAGGGCAGAATCAGCCCCAGCATTTT.

The chain links TRBV27 to TRBJ1-6, with D tentatively TRBD1 (6 bases). Germline V gene lookup returns CDR1 MNHEY and CDR2 SMNVEV (reference sequence). Deletions cut 10 bases from V and 9 bases from J, with 22 bases between. The CDR3 contains 15 residues. The CDR3 DNA sequence: TGTGCCACCACACGGGACACCTTACGGGGTTCACCCCTCCACTTT. Translated: CATTRDTLRGSPLHF.

The V call is TRBV4-3, the J call TRBJ1-6; a possible D gene is TRBD1 (5 bases). Looked up from germline, CDR1 is LGHNA and CDR2 is YSLEER. The length of the CDR3 is 17 residues. V lost 0 bases and J 0 bases, leaving 9 bases between the germline ends. The CDR3 sequence is CASSQDGGSSYNSPLHF. Here the CDR3 DNA reads TGCGCCAGCAGCCAAGATGGGGGAAGCTCCTATAATTCACCCCTCCACTTT.

Of note for this clone: At one boundary the junction diverges from the germline segment, which might be a read error. The chain links TRBV30 to TRBJ2-3, with D tentatively TRBD1 (5 bases). This CDR3 has 14 residues. Germline CDR1 reads GTSNPN; CDR2 reads SVGIG (reference sequence). The CDR3 reads CAWSVQDSTDTQYF. CDR3 sequence (DNA): TGTGCCTGGAGTGTACAGGATAGCACCGATACGCAGTATTTT.

This chain links TRBV9 with TRBJ2-3; 10 bases match TRBD2. V was pared by 2 bases and J by 6 bases, with 3 bases of the junction left unmatched. The CDR3 is 14 residues long. Per germline, CDR1 SGDLS and CDR2 YYNGEE. This CDR3 is CASSVSGGLDTQYF. The DNA of the CDR3 is TGTGCCAGCAGCGTTAGCGGGGGGCTTGATACGCAGTATTTT.

The chain recombines TRBV29-1 with TRBJ1-2; a possible D gene is TRBD1 (6 bases). This CDR3 region has 14 residues. V lost 3 bases and J lost 2, with 13 bases in between. Per germline, CDR1 SQVTM and CDR2 ANQGSEA. CDR3 in amino acids: CSVDLGRGNYGYTF. CDR3 nucleotide sequence: TGCAGCGTTGATTTAGGCAGGGGAAACTATGGCTACACCTTC.

The J gene is TRBJ2-7, the V gene TRBV13, with D possibly TRBD2 on 7 matching bases. The V gene's germline CDR1 is PRHDT and CDR2 FYEKMQ (reference sequence). This CDR3 is 14 amino acids long. The V end was cut by 5 bases, the J end by 2 bases, with 13 bases between. The CDR3 protein is CASSTGGRTYEQYF. CDR3 bases: TGTGCCAGCAGCACCGGGGGGCGGACCTACGAGCAGTACTTC.

The chain employs TRBV19 and TRBJ1-3, with 8 nucleotides matching TRBD1. The CDR3 has 15 amino acids. CDR1 is LNHDA, CDR2 SQIVND, per germline (reference sequence). J was trimmed by 3 bases and V by 6 bases; bases with no gene match: 7. The CDR3 DNA sequence: TGTGCCAGTAGGGGGACAGGAGGCTTTGGAAACACCATATATTTT. It is translated as CASRGTGGFGNTIYF.

The V and J genes are TRBV4-2 and TRBJ2-4; D unresolved. The germline V gene encodes CDR1 LGHNA and CDR2 YNFKEQ. V lost 0 bases to trimming and J lost 4 bases, with 7 bases between them. This CDR3 is 14 amino acids long. In nucleotides, the CDR3 is TGTGCCAGCAGCCAAGATCTAGAAAAAAACATTCAGTACTTC. The encoded protein is CASSQDLEKNIQYF.

V usage is TRBV6-4 and J usage is TRBJ2-1; D remains ambiguous. V lost 4 bases and J 1 base, leaving 14 bases between the germline ends. The germline gives CDR1 MRHNA, CDR2 SNTAGT. The CDR3 length is 16 residues. CDR3 in amino acids: CASSGRNTGSYNEQFF. The CDR3 DNA is TGTGCCAGCAGTGGCCGAAACACGGGTTCCTACAATGAGCAGTTCTTC.

The rearrangement uses TRBV5-5 and TRBJ2-7; perhaps TRBD2 as D (6 bases). V shed 0 bases and J shed 7 bases, with 17 bases lying between them. Per germline, CDR1 SGHKS and CDR2 YYEKEE (reference sequence). The CDR3 extends over 15 amino acids. CDR3 residues: CASSLAGFMGGEQYF. The CDR3 nucleotides are TGTGCCAGCAGCTTGGCCGGGTTCATGGGGGGAGAGCAGTACTTC.